This T cell receptor (beta chain) was retrieved from a study of shared clonotypes between healthy human individuals. Study-wide background: There were three CD4 naive, three CD4 memory, two CD8 naive and one CD8 memory plates per donor. General study points: Richness estimates generally favored naive over memory subsets. Large depth notwithstanding, sorted-subset sequencing proved incomplete by rarefaction.

As defined, naive CD8 cells were CD45RO-negative and positively selected for CCR7, with terminally differentiated effector memory CD45RA+ cells excluded. For every subset, genomic DNA was evenly distributed across several immunoSEQ plates. The protocol was immunoSEQ multiplex PCR, while the TCRdb copy is restricted to in-frame clones and leaves out a portion. Here the sample spans about 2 million clones, about 95% being singletons. With regard to this clone: The antigen remains undetermined.

V lost 6 bases and J 4 bases, leaving 15 bases between the germline ends. The germline gives CDR1 MNHNY, CDR2 SVGAGI (reference sequence). CDR3 length: 15 amino acids. This chain joins TRBV6-6 and TRBJ1-4; maybe TRBD1 (5 bases). This TCR was recovered from a man between 18 and 29 years old in good health. Source material: naive CD8+ T cells sorted from blood. This CDR3 reads CASSPWSRDNEKLFF. CDR3 sequence (DNA): TGTGCCAGCAGCCCCTGGTCCAGGGATAATGAAAAACTGTTTTTT.